Listed here are 20 T cell receptor beta chains from one sample, sequenced in a study of blood T cell repertoires in COVID-19. Data came from immunoSEQ multiplex PCR; TCRdb stores just in-frame clones and leaves some out. The sample lists about 200,000 clones, 70% to 85% occurring once. Sequenced sample: peripheral blood. These receptors originate from a human donor in a cohort sampled during active COVID-19.

This clone was counted once. The rearrangement joins TRBV4-1 to TRBJ2-7, with a weak D call TRBD1 (6 bases). V was cut by 3 bases and J by 3 bases, with 24 bases left in between. This CDR3 comprises 18 residues. Germline CDR1 MGHRA, CDR2 YSYEKL. The CDR3 nucleotides are TGCGCCAGCAGCCACCAATTTGGGGGCGCGGGTCAGTTCTACGAGCAGTACTTC. Residues: CASSHQFGGAGQFYEQYF.

The gene calls are TRBV28 and TRBJ2-7; D might be TRBD1 (6 bases). The germline V and J ends were trimmed by 5 bases and 2 bases, with 19 bases remaining between them. Looked up from germline, CDR1 is MDHEN and CDR2 is SYDVKM. The CDR3 runs to 16 residues. The CDR3 region has the DNA TGTGCCAGCAGTCCGGGACACTCTCCCCTTACCTACGAGCAGTACTTC. It yields the protein CASSPGHSPLTYEQYF.

The chain has TRBV12-3 or TRBV12-4 and TRBJ2-5; D is unclear. The ends were cut back, 5 bases at V and 1 base at J, with 5 bases in the middle. This CDR3 is built from 12 residues. The CDR3, as DNA: TGTGCCAGCAGTATCAGCCAAGAGACCCAGTACTTC. Protein sequence: CASSISQETQYF.

J is TRBJ2-2 and V is TRBV6-5; D not certain. CDR1 and CDR2 from the germline V gene are MNHEY and SVGAGI. V lost 6 bases, J lost 6 bases, and 11 bases lay in between. The CDR3 contains 13 residues. The CDR3 loop is CASSSSGPGELFF. In DNA, the CDR3 is TGTGCCAGCAGCTCCTCTGGGCCCGGGGAGCTGTTTTTT.

The chain recombines TRBV5-5 with TRBJ2-7; 9 nucleotides agree with TRBD1. Germline loops: CDR1 SGHKS, CDR2 YYEKEE (reference sequence). This CDR3 region has 14 residues. Unmatched junction bases numbered 4, after V lost 4 bases and J lost 2 bases. The CDR3 region is CASSARQGAYEQYF. The CDR3 DNA follows: TGTGCCAGCAGCGCTCGACAGGGGGCCTACGAGCAGTACTTC.

The chain has TRBV19 and TRBJ2-4; no clear D. CDR3 length equals 15 residues. The V gene's germline CDR1 is LNHDA and CDR2 SQIVND (reference sequence). Trimming stripped 3 bases from V and 6 bases from J, with 15 bases between. CDR3 sequence (DNA): TGTGCCAGTAGTATGTATTCCGGGTCGGCAAACATTCAGTACTTC. It yields the protein CASSMYSGSANIQYF.

A few counts support this clone. J is TRBJ2-1 and V is TRBV11-2, with D possibly TRBD1 on 6 matching bases. This CDR3 has 14 amino acids. Germline assignment: CDR1 SGHAT and CDR2 FQNNGV. Trimming stripped 4 bases from V and 4 bases from J, with 11 bases between. The CDR3 loop is CASSYRDKYNEQFF. Here the CDR3 DNA reads TGTGCCAGCAGCTACCGGGACAAATACAATGAGCAGTTCTTC.

The chain is built from TRBV5-8 and TRBJ2-5, with TRBD1 matching 9 bases. CDR1 SGHTS and CDR2 YDEGEE come from the germline V gene. Unmatched junction bases numbered 12, after V lost 4 bases and J lost 5 bases. The CDR3 runs 16 residues. The CDR3: CASSPGQGFSQETQYF. The CDR3 coding sequence is TGTGCCAGCAGCCCCGGACAGGGGTTCAGTCAGGAGACCCAGTACTTC.

The chain recombines TRBV3-1 (or the pseudogene TRBV3-2) with TRBJ2-7; 9 bases are shared with TRBD1. CDR3 length: 13 amino acids. V shed 6 bases, J shed 7 bases, and the junction held 7 bases outside the gene matches. Germline V gene lookup returns CDR1 LGHDT and CDR2 YNNKEL (reference sequence). This chain's CDR3 is CASSQQGAGEQYF. In nucleotides, the CDR3 is TGTGCCAGCAGTCAACAGGGGGCAGGGGAGCAGTACTTC.

CDR3 sequence reads: CASSIRVRVNTEAFF. The CDR3 DNA follows: TGTGCCAGTAGTATTCGAGTGAGGGTGAACACTGAAGCTTTCTTT. V usage is TRBV19 and J usage is TRBJ1-1; D gene uncertain. From germline, CDR1 is LNHDA and CDR2 SQIVND (reference sequence). V was pared by 3 bases and J by 0 bases, with 11 bases between. The CDR3 extends over 15 amino acids. Full variable domain (remainder filled in from reference TRBV19 and TRBJ1-1): DGGITQSPKYLFRKEGQNVTLSCEQNLNHDAMYWYRQDPGQGLRLIYYSQIVNDFQKGDIAEGYSVSREKKESFPLTVTSAQKNPTAFYLCASSIRVRVNTEAFFGQGTRLTVV.

About this clone: The same CDR3 is also encoded by other DNA sequences in this sample. The V call is TRBV18, the J call TRBJ1-3, with TRBD1 identical over 7 bases. Trimming removed 3 bases from V and 0 bases from J; junction bases left unmatched: 5. Germline values: CDR1 KGHSH, CDR2 LQKENI. The CDR3 is 16 residues long. The CDR3 nucleotides are TGTGCCAGCTCACCGCGGACAGGCGACTCTGGAAACACCATATATTTT. The encoded protein is CASSPRTGDSGNTIYF.

This clone has only one observation. The chain uses TRBV5-5 and TRBJ1-3; D is undetermined. V lost 4 bases, J lost 4 bases, and 9 bases lay in between. CDR1 and CDR2 from the germline V gene are SGHKS and YYEKEE (reference sequence). This CDR3 comprises 13 residues. Here the CDR3 reads CASSMDMGNTIYF. CDR3 nucleotides: TGTGCCAGCAGCATGGATATGGGAAACACCATATATTTT. Combining the CDR3 with reference TRBV5-5 and TRBJ1-3 gives the whole variable domain DAGVTQSPTHLIKTRGQQVTLRCSPISGHKSVSWYQQVLGQGPQFIFQYYEKEERGRGNFPDRFSARQFPNYSSELNVNALLLGDSALYLCASSMDMGNTIYFGEGSWLTVV.

Here the CDR3 DNA reads TGCGCCAGCAGCGCCGGACTAGCGGCGAACACCGGGGAGCTGTTTTTT. Its translation is CASSAGLAANTGELFF. The chain joins TRBV5-1 to TRBJ2-2; the match to TRBD2 covers 10 bases. The CDR3 is made up of 16 amino acids. J was trimmed by 0 bases and V by 4 bases; bases with no gene match: 3. In germline, CDR1 is SGHRS, CDR2 YFSETQ.

The gene calls are TRBV13 and TRBJ1-1; D is undetermined. CDR1 PRHDT and CDR2 FYEKMQ come from the germline V gene (reference sequence). Trimming shortened V by 3 bases and J by 1 base, and 6 bases separated the two germline ends. The CDR3 is made up of 13 amino acids. CDR3 residues: CASSFVSNTEAFF. In DNA form, the CDR3 reads TGTGCCAGCAGCTTCGTCTCGAACACTGAAGCTTTCTTT. Variable domain in full (rest from reference TRBV13 and TRBJ1-1): AAGVIQSPRHLIKEKRETATLKCYPIPRHDTVYWYQQGPGQDPQFLISFYEKMQSDKGSIPDRFSAQQFSDYHSELNMSSLELGDSALYFCASSFVSNTEAFFGQGTRLTVV.

The V and J genes are TRBV11-2 and TRBJ1-2, with unresolved D. The CDR3 sequence is 14 residues long. Germline V gene lookup returns CDR1 SGHAT and CDR2 FQNNGV. V dropped 2 bases and J dropped 2 bases, with 9 bases sitting between them. CDR3 sequence: CASSLNRPNYGYTF. CDR3 in DNA: TGTGCCAGCAGCTTAAATCGTCCGAACTATGGCTACACCTTC. The full variable domain, its missing parts supplied by reference TRBV11-2 and TRBJ1-2, is EAGVAQSPRYKIIEKRQSVAFWCNPISGHATLYWYQQILGQGPKLLIQFQNNGVVDDSQLPKDRFSAERLKGVDSTLKIQPAKLEDSAVYLCASSLNRPNYGYTFGSGTRLTVV.

This clone came up a few times. The chain carries TRBV6-4 and TRBJ2-5, with TRBD2 matching over 11 bases. There are 16 residues in the CDR3. Germline CDR1 and CDR2: MRHNA and SNTAGT. With V trimmed by 5 bases and J by 5 bases, 10 bases remained unmatched. The CDR3 sequence: CASSLMTSGMSETQYF. DNA of the CDR3: TGTGCCAGCAGTCTAATGACTAGCGGGATGAGCGAGACCCAGTACTTC.

This chain connects TRBV28 to TRBJ2-7; 9 bases are shared with TRBD2. CDR1 and CDR2 from the germline V gene are MDHEN and SYDVKM. The CDR3 sequence is 15 residues long. Losses at the gene ends were 5 bases for V and 3 bases for J; bases not matched to a gene: 8. This chain's CDR3 is CASSPHRTSVYEQYF. The CDR3 nucleotides are TGTGCCAGCAGTCCTCACCGGACTAGCGTCTACGAGCAGTACTTC.

The gene calls are TRBV4-1 and TRBJ2-3, with TRBD1 matching over 7 bases. Germline trimming cut 4 bases from V and 6 bases from J; bases unmatched to any gene: 7. This CDR3 has 14 amino acids. Per the germline V gene, CDR1 is MGHRA and CDR2 is YSYEKL. In nucleotides, the CDR3 is TGCGCCAGCAGCCTCGGACAGGTCCTCGATACGCAGTATTTT. This gives the protein CASSLGQVLDTQYF.

The chain is built from TRBV5-1 and TRBJ1-1, with D perhaps matching TRBD1 (5 bases). Trimming left V 7 bases short and J 1 base short, with 11 bases between. The CDR3 has 13 amino acids. Germline CDR1 reads SGHRS; CDR2 reads YFSETQ. CDR3 in amino acids: CASSSQGNTEAFF. The CDR3 DNA reads as TGCGCCAGCTCGTCTCAGGGGAACACTGAAGCTTTCTTT.

The chain's CDR3 is CASRGRTSGQETQYF. The CDR3 DNA sequence: TGTGCCAGCAGAGGGAGAACTAGCGGCCAAGAGACCCAGTACTTC. This sequence joins TRBV6-5 and TRBJ2-5; the match to TRBD2 covers 8 bases. The junction had 7 bases not matched to a gene; V was cut back by 6 bases and J by 1 base. CDR1 is MNHEY and CDR2 is SVGAGI in the germline V gene. The CDR3 totals 15 residues.